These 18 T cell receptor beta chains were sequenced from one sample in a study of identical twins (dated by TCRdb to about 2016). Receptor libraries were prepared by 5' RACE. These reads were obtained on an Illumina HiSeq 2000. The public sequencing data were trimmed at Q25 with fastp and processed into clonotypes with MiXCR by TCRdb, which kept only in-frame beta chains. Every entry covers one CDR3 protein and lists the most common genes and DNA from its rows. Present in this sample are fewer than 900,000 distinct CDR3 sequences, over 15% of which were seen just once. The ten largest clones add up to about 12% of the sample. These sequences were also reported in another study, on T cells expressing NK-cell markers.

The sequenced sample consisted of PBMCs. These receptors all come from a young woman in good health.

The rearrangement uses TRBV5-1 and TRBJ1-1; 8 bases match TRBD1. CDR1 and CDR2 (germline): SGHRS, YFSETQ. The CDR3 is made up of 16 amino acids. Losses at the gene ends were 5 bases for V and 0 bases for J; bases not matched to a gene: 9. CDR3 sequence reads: CASSPTGGRMNTEAFF. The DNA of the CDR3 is TGCGCCAGCAGTCCAACAGGGGGACGTATGAACACTGAAGCTTTCTTT. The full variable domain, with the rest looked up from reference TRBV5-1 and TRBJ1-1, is KAGVTQTPRYLIKTRGQQVTLSCSPISGHRSVSWYQQTPGQGLQFLFEYFSETQRNKGNFPGRFSGRQFSNSRSEMNVSTLELGDSALYLCASSPTGGRMNTEAFFGQGTRLTVV.

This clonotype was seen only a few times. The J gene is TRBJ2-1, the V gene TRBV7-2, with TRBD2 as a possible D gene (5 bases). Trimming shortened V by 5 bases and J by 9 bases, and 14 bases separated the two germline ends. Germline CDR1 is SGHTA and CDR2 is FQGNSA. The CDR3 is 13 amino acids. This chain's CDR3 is CASSVGVATEQFF. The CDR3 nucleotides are TGTGCCAGCAGCGTCGGGGTAGCCACTGAGCAGTTCTTC.

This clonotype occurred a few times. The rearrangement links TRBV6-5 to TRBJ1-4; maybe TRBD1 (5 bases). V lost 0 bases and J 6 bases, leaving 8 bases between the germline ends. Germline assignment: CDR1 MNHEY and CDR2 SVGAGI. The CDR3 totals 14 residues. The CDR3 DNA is TGTGCCAGCAGTTACTCACGGGGGGATGAAAAACTGTTTTTT. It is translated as CASSYSRGDEKLFF.

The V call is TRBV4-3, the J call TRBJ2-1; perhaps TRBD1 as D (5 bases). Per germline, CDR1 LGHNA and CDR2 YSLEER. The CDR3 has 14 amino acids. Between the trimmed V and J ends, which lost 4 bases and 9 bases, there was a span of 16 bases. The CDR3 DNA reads TGCGCCAGCAGCCGGAGCTATCTCCAGGGTGAGCAGTTCTTC. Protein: CASSRSYLQGEQFF.

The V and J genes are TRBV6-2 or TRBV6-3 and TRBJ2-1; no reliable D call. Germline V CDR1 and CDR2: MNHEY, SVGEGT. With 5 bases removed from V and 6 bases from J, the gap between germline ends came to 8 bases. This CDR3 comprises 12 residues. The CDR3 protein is CASSPTFNEQFF. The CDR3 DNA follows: TGTGCCAGCAGTCCAACCTTCAATGAGCAGTTCTTC.

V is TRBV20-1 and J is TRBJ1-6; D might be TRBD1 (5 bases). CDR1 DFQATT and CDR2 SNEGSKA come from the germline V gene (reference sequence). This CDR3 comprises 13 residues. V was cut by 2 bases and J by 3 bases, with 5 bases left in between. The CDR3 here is CSARQGYNSPLHF. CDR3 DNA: TGCAGTGCTAGACAGGGCTATAATTCACCCCTCCACTTT.

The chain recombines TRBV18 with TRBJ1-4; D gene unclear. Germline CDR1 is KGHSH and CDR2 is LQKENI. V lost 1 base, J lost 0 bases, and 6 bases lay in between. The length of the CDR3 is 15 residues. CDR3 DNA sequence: TGTGCCAGCTCACCACTCCGAGCAACTAATGAAAAACTGTTTTTT. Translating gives CASSPLRATNEKLFF.

This chain's CDR3 is CASSYGRDYGYTF. CDR3 bases: TGTGCCAGCAGTTACGGCAGGGACTATGGCTACACCTTC. This rearrangement joins TRBV6-6 to TRBJ1-2; tentative D call: TRBD1 (5 bases). The germline V and J ends were trimmed by 2 bases and 3 bases, with 7 bases remaining between them. In germline, CDR1 is MNHNY, CDR2 SVGAGI (reference sequence). This CDR3 has 13 residues.

For the CDR3, the DNA is TGTGCCAGCTGGGGACAGGGTGAAAACATTCAGTACTTC. Protein product: CASWGQGENIQYF. The chain employs TRBV6-2 or TRBV6-3 and TRBJ2-4; TRBD1 agrees at 9 bases. Germline CDR1 is MNHEY and CDR2 is SVGEGT. There are 13 residues in the CDR3. J lost 5 bases, V lost 8 bases, and 4 bases had no gene match.

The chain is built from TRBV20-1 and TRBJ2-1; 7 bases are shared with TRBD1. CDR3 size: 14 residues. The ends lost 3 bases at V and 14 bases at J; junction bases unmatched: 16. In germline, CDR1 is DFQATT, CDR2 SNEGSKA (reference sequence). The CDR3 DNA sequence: TGCAGTGCTAGTTCCCTCCCAGGGGGTCTCCATGAGTTCTTC. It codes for CSASSLPGGLHEFF.

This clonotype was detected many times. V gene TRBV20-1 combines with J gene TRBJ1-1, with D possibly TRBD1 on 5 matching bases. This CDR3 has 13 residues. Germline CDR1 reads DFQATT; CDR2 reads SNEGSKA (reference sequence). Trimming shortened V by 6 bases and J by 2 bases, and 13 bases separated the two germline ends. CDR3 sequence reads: CSALDGANTEAFF. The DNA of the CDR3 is TGCAGTGCCCTAGACGGGGCTAACACTGAAGCTTTCTTT.

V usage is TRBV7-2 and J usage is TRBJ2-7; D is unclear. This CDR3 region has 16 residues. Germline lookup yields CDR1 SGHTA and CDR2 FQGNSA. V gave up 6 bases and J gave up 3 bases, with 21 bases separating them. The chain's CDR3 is CASRDPGSFSGYEQYF. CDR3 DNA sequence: TGTGCCAGCAGAGATCCAGGTTCGTTTTCGGGCTACGAGCAGTACTTC. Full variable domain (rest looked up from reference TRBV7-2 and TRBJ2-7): GAGVSQSPSNKVTEKGKDVELRCDPISGHTALYWYRQSLGQGLEFLIYFQGNSAPDKSGLPSDRFSAERTGGSVSTLTIQRTQQEDSAVYLCASRDPGSFSGYEQYFGPGTRLTVT.

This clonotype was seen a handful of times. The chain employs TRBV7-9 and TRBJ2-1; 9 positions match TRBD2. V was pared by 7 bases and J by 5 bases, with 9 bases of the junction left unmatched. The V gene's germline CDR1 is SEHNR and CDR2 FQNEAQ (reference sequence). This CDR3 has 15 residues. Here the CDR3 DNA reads TGTGCCAGCATTGAGAGCCTAGCGGGGAACAATGAGCAGTTCTTC. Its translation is CASIESLAGNNEQFF.

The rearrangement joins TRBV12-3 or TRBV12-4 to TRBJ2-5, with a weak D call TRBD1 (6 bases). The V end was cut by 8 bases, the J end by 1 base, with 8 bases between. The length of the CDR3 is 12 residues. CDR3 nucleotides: TGTGCCAGCGGGGGCTTCCAAGAGACCCAGTACTTC. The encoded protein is CASGGFQETQYF.

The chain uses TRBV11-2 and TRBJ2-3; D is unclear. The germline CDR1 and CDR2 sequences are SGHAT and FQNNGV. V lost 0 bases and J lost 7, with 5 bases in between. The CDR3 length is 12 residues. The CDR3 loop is CASSLESNTQYF. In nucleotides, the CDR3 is TGTGCCAGCAGCTTAGAATCCAATACGCAGTATTTT.

The CDR3 protein is CASRGVGLARQEQFF. For the CDR3, the DNA is TGTGCCAGCAGGGGGGTAGGTCTAGCGAGACAGGAGCAGTTCTTC. The chain recombines TRBV12-3 or TRBV12-4 with TRBJ2-1, with D possibly being TRBD2 (6 bases). The CDR3 has 15 residues. V lost 6 bases and J lost 10, with 22 bases in between.

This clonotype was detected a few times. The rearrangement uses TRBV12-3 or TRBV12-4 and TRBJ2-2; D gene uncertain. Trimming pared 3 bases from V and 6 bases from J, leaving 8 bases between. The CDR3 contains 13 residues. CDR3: CASSFVPAGELFF. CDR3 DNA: TGTGCCAGCAGTTTTGTACCCGCCGGGGAGCTGTTTTTT.

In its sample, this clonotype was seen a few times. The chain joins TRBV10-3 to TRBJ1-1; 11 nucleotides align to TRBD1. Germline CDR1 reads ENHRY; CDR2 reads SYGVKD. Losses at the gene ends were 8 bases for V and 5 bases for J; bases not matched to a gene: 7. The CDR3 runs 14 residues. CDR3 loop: CAILDRGRGTEAFF. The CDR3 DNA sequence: TGTGCCATCTTGGACAGGGGGCGAGGAACTGAAGCTTTCTTT.